This TCR beta chain was sequenced for a study of blood T cell repertoires in COVID-19. Authors' methods: Amplified reference gene primers provided the basis for estimating nucleated cell counts. Here immunoSEQ multiplex PCR was the method, and the copy in TCRdb shows in-frame clones only, minus some. V and J calls and clone size come straight from that table; D and trimming were deduced from the DNA. Among roughly 670,000 clones listed, about 90% were seen once. CDR1 is SGHKS and CDR2 is YYEKEE in the germline V gene (reference sequence). This CDR3 spans 16 amino acids. The V gene end was trimmed by 4 bases and the J gene end by 6 bases; junction bases not matched to a gene: 9.

The clonotype originates from a woman aged 18 to 35 with acute or convalescent COVID-19. The sequencing input was peripheral blood. The V gene is TRBV5-5, the J gene TRBJ2-4; TRBD1 agrees at 11 bases. The CDR3 DNA reads as TGTGCCAGCAGCCGGATCCTGGGACAGGGGGGAAACATTCAGTACTTC. Translation gives CASSRILGQGGNIQYF. The whole variable domain, remainder taken from reference TRBV5-5 and TRBJ2-4, is DAGVTQSPTHLIKTRGQQVTLRCSPISGHKSVSWYQQVLGQGPQFIFQYYEKEERGRGNFPDRFSARQFPNYSSELNVNALLLGDSALYLCASSRILGQGGNIQYFGAGTRLSVL.